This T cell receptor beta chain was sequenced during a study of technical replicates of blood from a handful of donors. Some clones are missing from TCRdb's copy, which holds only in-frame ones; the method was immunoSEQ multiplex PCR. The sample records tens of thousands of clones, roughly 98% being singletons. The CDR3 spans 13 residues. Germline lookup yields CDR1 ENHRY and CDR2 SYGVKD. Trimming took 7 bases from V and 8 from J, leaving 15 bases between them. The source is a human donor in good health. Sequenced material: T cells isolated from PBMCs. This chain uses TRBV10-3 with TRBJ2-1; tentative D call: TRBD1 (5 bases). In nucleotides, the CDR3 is TGTGCCATCACCTGGTCACCCAGGGATGAGCAGTTCTTC. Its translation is CAITWSPRDEQFF.